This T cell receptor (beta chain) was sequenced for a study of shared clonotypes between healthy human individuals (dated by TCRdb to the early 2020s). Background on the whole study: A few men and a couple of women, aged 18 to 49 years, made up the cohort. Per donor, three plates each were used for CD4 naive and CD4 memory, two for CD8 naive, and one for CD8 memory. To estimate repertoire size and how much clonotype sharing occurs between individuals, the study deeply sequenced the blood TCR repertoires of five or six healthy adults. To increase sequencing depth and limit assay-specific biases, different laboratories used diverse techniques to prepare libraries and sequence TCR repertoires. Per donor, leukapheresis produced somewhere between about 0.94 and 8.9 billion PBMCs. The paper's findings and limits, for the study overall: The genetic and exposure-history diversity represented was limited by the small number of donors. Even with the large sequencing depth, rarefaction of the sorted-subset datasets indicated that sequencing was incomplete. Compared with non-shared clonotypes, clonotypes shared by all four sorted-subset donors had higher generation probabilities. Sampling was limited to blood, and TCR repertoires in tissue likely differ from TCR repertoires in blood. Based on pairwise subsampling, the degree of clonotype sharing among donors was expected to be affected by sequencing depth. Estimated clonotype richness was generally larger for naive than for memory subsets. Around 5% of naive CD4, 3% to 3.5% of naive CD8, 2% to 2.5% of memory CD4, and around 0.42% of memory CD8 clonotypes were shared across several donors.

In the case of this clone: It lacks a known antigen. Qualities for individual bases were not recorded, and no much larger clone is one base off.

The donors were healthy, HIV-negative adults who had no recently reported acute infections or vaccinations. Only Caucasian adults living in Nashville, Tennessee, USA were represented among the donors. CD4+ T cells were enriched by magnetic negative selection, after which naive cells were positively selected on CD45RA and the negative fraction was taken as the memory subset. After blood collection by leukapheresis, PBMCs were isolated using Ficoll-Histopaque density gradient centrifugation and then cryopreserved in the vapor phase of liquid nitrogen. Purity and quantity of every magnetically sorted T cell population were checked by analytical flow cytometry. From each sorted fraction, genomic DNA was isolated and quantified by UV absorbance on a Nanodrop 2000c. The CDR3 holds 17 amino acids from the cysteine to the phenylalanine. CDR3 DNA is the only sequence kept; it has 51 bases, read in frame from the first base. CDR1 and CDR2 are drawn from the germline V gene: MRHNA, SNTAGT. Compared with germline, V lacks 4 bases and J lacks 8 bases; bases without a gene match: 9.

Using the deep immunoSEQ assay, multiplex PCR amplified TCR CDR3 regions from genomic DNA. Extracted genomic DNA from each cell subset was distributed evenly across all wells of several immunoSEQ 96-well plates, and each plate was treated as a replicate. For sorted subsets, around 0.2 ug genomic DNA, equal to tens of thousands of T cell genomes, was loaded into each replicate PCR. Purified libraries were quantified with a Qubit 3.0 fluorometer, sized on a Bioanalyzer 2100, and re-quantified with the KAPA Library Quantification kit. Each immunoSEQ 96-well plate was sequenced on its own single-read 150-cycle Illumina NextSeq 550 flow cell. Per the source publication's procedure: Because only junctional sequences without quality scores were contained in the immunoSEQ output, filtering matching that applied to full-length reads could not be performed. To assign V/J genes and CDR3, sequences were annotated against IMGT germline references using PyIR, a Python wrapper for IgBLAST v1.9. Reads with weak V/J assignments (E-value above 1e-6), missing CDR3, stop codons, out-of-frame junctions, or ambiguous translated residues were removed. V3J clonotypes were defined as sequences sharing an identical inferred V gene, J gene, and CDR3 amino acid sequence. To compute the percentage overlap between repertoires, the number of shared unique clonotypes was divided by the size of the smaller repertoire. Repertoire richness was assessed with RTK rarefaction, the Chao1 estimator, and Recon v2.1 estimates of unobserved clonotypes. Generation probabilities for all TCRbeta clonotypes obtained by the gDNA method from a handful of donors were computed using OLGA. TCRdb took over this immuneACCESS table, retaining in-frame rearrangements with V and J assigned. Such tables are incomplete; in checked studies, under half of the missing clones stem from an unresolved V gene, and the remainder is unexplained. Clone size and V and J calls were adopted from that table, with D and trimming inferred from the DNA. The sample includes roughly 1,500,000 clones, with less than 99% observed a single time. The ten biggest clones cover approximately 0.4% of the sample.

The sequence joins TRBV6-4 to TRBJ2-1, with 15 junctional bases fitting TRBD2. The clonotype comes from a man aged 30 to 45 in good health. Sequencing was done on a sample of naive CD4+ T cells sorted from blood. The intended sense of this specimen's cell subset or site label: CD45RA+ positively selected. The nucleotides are TGTGCCAGCAGTGCGTCACCCGGACTAGCGGGAGGGTATGAGCAGTTCTTC. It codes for CASSASPGLAGGYEQFF.